This record concerns one TCR beta chain sequence. Its antigen remains unidentified. This entry is derived from a study of T-cell reconstitution after alpha-beta-depleted transplantation in children. Unique molecular identifiers were incorporated when the TCRbeta library was constructed. TCRdb analysed the PCR reads with MiXCR anew, one entry per CDR3 protein. Of 300,000 to 400,000 distinct CDR3 sequences in the sample, under 20% were seen once. V gave up 4 bases and J gave up 3 bases, with 3 bases separating them. Germline V lookup: CDR1 GTSNPN, CDR2 SVGIG (reference sequence). CDR3 size: 11 residues. Study-level points and caveats: Several hundred graft clones that had expanded were reportedly the source of alpha-beta T cells about two months after transplant. By one year post-transplant, T-cell counts and diversity largely arose from T cells that were newly produced. Some patients' high day-60 TCRbeta diversity was traced to surviving recipient T cells and thymic progenitors.

The V call is TRBV30, the J call TRBJ2-2, with D unresolved. This sample comprised PBMCs, mostly from graft donor cells, obtained 360 days after TCRalphabeta/CD19-depleted stem cell transplant. This sequence was found in a male patient aged 2 to 10 who had a stem cell transplant for acute lymphoblastic leukemia, so the T cells may come from the graft donor. The CDR3 protein is CAWTDTGELFF. The CDR3 DNA is TGTGCCTGGACAGACACCGGGGAGCTGTTTTTT. The variable domain in full, with the rest retrieved from reference TRBV30 and TRBJ2-2, is SQTIHQWPATLVQPVGSPLSLECTVEGTSNPNLYWYRQAAGRGLQLLFYSVGIGQISSEVPQNLSASRPQDRQFILSSKKLLLSDSGFYLCAWTDTGELFFGEGSRLTVL.